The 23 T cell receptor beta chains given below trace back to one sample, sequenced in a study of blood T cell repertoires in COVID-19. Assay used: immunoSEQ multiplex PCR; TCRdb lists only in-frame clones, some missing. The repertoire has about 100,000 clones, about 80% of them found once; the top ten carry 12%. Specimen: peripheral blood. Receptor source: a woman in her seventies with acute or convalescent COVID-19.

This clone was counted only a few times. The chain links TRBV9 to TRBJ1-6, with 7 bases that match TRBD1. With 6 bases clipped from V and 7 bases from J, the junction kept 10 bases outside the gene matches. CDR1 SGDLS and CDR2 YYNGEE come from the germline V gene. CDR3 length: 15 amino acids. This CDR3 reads CASNPGQSLNSPLHF. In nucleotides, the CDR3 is TGTGCCAGCAACCCGGGACAGAGCCTGAATTCACCCCTCCACTTT.

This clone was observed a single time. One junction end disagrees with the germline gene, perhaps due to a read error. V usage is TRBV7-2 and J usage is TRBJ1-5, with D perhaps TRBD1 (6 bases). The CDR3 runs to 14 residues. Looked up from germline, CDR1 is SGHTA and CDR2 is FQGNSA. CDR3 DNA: TGTGCCAGCAGCCCGACGGGGGGCAAACAGCCCCAGCATTTT. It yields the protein CASSPTGGKQPQHF.

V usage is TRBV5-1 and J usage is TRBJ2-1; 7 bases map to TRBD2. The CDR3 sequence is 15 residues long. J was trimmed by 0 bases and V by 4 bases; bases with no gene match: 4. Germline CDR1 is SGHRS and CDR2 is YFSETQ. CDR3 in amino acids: CASSIGGGSYNEQFF. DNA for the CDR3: TGCGCCAGCAGCATTGGCGGGGGCTCCTACAATGAGCAGTTCTTC.

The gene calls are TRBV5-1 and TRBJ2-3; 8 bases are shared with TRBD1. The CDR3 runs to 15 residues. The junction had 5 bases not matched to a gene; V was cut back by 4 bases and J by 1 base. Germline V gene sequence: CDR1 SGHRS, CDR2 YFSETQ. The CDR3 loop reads CASSGAGQGTDTQYF. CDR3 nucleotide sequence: TGCGCCAGCAGCGGGGCGGGACAGGGCACAGATACGCAGTATTTT.

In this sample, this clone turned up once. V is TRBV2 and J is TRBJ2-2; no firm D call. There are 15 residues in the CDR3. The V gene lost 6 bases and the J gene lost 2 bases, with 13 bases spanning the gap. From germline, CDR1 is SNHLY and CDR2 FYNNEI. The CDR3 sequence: CASRSQLINTGELFF. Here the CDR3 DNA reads TGTGCCAGCAGATCACAGCTAATAAACACCGGGGAGCTGTTTTTT.

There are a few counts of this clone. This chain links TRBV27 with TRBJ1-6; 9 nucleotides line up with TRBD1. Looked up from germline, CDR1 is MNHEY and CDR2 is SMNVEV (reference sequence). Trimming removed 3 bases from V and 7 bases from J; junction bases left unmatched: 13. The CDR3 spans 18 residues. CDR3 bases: TGTGCCAGCAGTTTCACCGGGACAGGGAGGTTAGGAAATTCACCCCTCCACTTT. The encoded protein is CASSFTGTGRLGNSPLHF.

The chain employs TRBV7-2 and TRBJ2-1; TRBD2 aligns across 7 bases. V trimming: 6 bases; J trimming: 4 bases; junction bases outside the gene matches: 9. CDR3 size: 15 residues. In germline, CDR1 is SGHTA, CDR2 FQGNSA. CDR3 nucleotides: TGTGCCAGCAGAGCCAGGACTAGGGCTTACAATGAGCAGTTCTTC. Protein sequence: CASRARTRAYNEQFF.

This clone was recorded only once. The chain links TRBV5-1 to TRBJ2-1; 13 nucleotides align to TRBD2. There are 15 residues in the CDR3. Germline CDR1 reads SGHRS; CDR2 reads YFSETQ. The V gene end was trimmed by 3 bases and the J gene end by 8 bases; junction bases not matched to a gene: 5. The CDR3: CASSWTSGGGHEQFF. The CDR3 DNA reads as TGCGCCAGCAGCTGGACTAGCGGGGGAGGTCATGAGCAGTTCTTC. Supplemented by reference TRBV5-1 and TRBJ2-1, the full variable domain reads KAGVTQTPRYLIKTRGQQVTLSCSPISGHRSVSWYQQTPGQGLQFLFEYFSETQRNKGNFPGRFSGRQFSNSRSEMNVSTLELGDSALYLCASSWTSGGGHEQFFGPGTRLTVL.

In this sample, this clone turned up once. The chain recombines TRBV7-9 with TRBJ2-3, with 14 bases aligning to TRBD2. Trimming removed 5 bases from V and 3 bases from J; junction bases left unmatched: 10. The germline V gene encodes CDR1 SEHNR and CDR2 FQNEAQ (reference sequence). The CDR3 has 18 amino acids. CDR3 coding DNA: TGTGCCAGCAGCATAAGAGGACTAGCGGGGGGCTCAACAGATACGCAGTATTTT. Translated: CASSIRGLAGGSTDTQYF.

The CDR3 DNA reads TGCAGCGTATCCCAGGGGCTGAGCACTGAAGCTTTCTTT. It yields the protein CSVSQGLSTEAFF. The V gene is TRBV29-1, the J gene TRBJ1-1; weak D call: TRBD1 (6 bases). The CDR3 totals 13 residues. Germline assignment: CDR1 SQVTM and CDR2 ANQGSEA. The V and J ends lost 6 bases and 4 bases respectively, with 15 bases between them.

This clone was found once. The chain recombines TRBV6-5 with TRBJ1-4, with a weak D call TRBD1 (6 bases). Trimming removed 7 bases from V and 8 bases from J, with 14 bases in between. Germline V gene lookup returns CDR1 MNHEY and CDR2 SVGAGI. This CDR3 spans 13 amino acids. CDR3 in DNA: TGTGCCAGCAACCCAGGGGTTGGAGAAAAACTGTTTTTT. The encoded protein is CASNPGVGEKLFF.

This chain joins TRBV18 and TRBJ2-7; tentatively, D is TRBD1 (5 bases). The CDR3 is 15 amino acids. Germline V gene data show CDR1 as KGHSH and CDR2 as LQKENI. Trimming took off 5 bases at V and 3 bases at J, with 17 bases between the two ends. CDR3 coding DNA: TGTGCCAGCTCAGGCACCGAGACAGCCATCTACGAGCAGTACTTC. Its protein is CASSGTETAIYEQYF. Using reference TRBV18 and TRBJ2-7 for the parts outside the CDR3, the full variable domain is NAGVMQNPRHLVRRRGQEARLRCSPMKGHSHVYWYRQLPEEGLKFMVYLQKENIIDESGMPKERFSAEFPKEGPSILRIQQVVRGDSAAYFCASSGTETAIYEQYFGPGTRLTVT.

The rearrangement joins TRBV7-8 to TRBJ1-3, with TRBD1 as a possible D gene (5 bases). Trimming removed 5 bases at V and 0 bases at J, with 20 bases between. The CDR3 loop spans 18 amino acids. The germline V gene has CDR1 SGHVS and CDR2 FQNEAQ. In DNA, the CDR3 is TGTGCCAGCAGCCCTGAATGGGGGGGTTCGGACTCTGGAAACACCATATATTTT. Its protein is CASSPEWGGSDSGNTIYF.

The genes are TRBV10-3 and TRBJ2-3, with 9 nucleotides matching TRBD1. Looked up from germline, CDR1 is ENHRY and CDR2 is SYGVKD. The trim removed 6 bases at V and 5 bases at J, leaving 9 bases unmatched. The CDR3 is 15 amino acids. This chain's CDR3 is CAISLTQGAGDTQYF. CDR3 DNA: TGTGCCATCAGCCTCACACAGGGGGCCGGAGATACGCAGTATTTT.

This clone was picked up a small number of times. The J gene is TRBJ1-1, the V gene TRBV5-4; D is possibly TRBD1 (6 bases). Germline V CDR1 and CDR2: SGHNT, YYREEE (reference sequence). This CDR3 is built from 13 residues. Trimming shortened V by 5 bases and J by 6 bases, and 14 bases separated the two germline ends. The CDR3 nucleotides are TGTGCCAGCAGACGGGACAAATTCGCTGAAGCTTTCTTT. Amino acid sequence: CASRRDKFAEAFF.

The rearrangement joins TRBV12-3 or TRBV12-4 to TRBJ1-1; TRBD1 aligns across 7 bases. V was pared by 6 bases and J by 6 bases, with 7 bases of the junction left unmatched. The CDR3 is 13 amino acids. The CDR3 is CASRLQGPSEAFF. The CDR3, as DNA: TGTGCCAGCAGACTACAGGGGCCCTCTGAAGCTTTCTTT.

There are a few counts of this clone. Here the CDR3 reads CASSQLTAPNIQYF. The CDR3 nucleotides read TGTGCCAGCAGCCAGTTAACAGCTCCCAACATTCAGTACTTC. V and J are TRBV3-1 (or the pseudogene TRBV3-2) and TRBJ2-4; D gene unclear. V was clipped by 3 bases and J by 7 bases, with 13 bases between them. Germline assignment: CDR1 LGHDT and CDR2 YNNKEL (reference sequence). There are 14 residues in the CDR3.

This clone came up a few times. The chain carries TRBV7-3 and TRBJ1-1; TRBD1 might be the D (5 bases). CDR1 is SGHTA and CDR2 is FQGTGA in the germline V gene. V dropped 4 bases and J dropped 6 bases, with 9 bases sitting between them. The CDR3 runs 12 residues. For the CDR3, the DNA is TGTGCCAGCAGCTCCCAGGGATCTGAAGCTTTCTTT. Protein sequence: CASSSQGSEAFF.

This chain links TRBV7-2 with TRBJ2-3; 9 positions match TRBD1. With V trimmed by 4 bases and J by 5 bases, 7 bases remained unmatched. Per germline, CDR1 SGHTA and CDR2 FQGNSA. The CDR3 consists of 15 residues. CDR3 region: CASSSGQGRLDTQYF. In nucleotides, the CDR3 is TGTGCCAGCAGCTCGGGACAGGGAAGATTAGATACGCAGTATTTT. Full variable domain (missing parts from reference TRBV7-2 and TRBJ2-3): GAGVSQSPSNKVTEKGKDVELRCDPISGHTALYWYRQSLGQGLEFLIYFQGNSAPDKSGLPSDRFSAERTGGSVSTLTIQRTQQEDSAVYLCASSSGQGRLDTQYFGPGTRLTVL.

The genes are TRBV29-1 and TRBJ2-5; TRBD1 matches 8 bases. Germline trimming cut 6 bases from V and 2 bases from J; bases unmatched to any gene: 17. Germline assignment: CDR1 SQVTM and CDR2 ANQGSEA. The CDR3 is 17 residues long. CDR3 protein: CSVRPGTGGVGQETQYF. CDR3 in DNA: TGCAGCGTCCGTCCCGGGACAGGTGGGGTAGGACAAGAGACCCAGTACTTC.

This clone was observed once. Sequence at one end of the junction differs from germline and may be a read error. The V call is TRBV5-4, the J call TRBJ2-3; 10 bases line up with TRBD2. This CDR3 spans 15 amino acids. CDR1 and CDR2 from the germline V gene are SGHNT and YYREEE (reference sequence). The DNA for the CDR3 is TGTGCCAGCAGCTTGGTTAGCGGGGGGACAGCTACGCAGTATTTT. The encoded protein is CASSLVSGGTATQYF.

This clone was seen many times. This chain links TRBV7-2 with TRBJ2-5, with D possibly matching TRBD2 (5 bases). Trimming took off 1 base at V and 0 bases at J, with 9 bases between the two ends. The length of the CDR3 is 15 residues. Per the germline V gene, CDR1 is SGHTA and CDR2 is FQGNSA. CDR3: CASSLVRGNQETQYF. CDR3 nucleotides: TGTGCCAGCAGCTTAGTTCGGGGAAACCAAGAGACCCAGTACTTC.

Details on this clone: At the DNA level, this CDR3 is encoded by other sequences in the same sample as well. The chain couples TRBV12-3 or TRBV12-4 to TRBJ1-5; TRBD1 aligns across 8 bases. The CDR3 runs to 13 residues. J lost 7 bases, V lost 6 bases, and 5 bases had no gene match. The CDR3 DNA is TGTGCCAGCAGCTCAGGGGGCGGACAGCCCCAGCATTTT. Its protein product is CASSSGGGQPQHF.